Each of the 4 T cell receptor beta chains below was sequenced from the same sample in a study of T cell responses to AZD1222 COVID-19 vaccine. Profiled with immunoSEQ multiplex PCR; TCRdb holds only in-frame clones, not every one. The data show 120,000 to 150,000 clones, around 88% seen once. Here the sequenced sample was peripheral blood, taken on day 0 of AZD1222 vaccination. The receptors shown here come from an adult in good health.

The chain couples TRBV7-9 to TRBJ2-7; TRBD1 might be the D (5 bases). Germline V gene data show CDR1 as SEHNR and CDR2 as FQNEAQ (reference sequence). The V gene lost 3 bases and the J gene lost 6 bases, with 9 bases spanning the gap. There are 12 residues in the CDR3. The CDR3 loop is CASSFRAREQYF. The CDR3 DNA is TGTGCCAGCAGCTTCAGGGCCCGCGAGCAGTACTTC.

A single count supports this clone. The genes are TRBV5-6 and TRBJ1-4; 7 nucleotides agree with TRBD1. V gave up 0 bases and J gave up 5 bases; unmatched junction bases: 10. The CDR3 has 17 amino acids. Germline-derived CDR1 and CDR2 are SGHDT and YYEEEE. CDR3 residues: CASSLVRDSHQNEKLFF. CDR3 bases: TGTGCCAGCAGCTTGGTCCGGGACAGCCATCAGAATGAAAAACTGTTTTTT.

This chain connects TRBV6-5 to TRBJ2-7; unclear D gene. Germline loops: CDR1 MNHEY, CDR2 SVGAGI. Trimming stripped 2 bases from V and 4 bases from J, with 12 bases between. The CDR3 runs to 14 residues. For the CDR3, the DNA is TGTGCCAGCAGTTACGGCAGCCTTAAGTACGAGCAGTACTTC. Its translation is CASSYGSLKYEQYF.

The chain couples TRBV6-5 to TRBJ1-2, with D perhaps matching TRBD1 (6 bases). From germline, CDR1 is MNHEY and CDR2 SVGAGI. The CDR3 is 13 residues long. V was shortened by 6 bases and J by 2 bases, with 10 bases between the two germline ends. In DNA, the CDR3 is TGTGCCAGCAGACGACAGGCAAACTATGGCTACACCTTC. Protein product: CASRRQANYGYTF.